Sequencing of this TCR beta chain was carried out in a study of a mutant IDH1 vaccine in newly diagnosed glioma (dated by TCRdb to the early 2020s). Turning to the overall study: Vaccination was initiated 4-6 weeks after radiotherapy alone, or concurrently with temozolomide cycles in the chemotherapy-containing groups. Of the approximately 35 treated patients, roughly 60% were male and 37.5% were female, and a mean age of roughly 41 years was recorded. Before enrollment, patients had received standard therapy of radiotherapy alone, temozolomide alone, or radiochemotherapy with temozolomide; most received the combination. The week-35 safety follow-up was designated visit V12, and the week-47 end of study was designated visit V13. Peripheral blood was collected at six visits: V03 (baseline), V05, V07, V10, V12 and V13. Longitudinal TCRB deep sequencing was done for 25 to 30 treated patients, wherever samples were available for exploratory analyses.

Overall study results and their limits: Pseudoprogression appeared unrelated to alterations in the top peripheral T cell clonotypes detected by TCRB sequencing. Immune responses induced by the vaccine were seen in about 93% of patients across multiple MHC alleles. Selection of PBMC samples for TCRB deep sequencing was based on availability. The authors stated that sample limitations prevented analyses of patient blood samples from being reproduced.

The library came from the immunoSEQ multiplex PCR assay. Following the manufacturer's protocol, the hsTCRB Kit was used to amplify rearranged TCR beta chain sequences. TCRB libraries were sequenced on an Illumina MiSeq. Processing in the source paper ran as follows. Demultiplexing, trimming and gene mapping were performed with the kit vendor's proprietary platform. TCRdb carries this immuneACCESS record with in-frame sequences only. Its versions omit some clonotypes, under half of them owing to an unresolved V gene in the studies checked, with the rest unexplained. For V, J and clone size, that table is used; D and trimming come from the DNA. Present in this sample are about 46,000 clones, around 92% of which were seen just once. About 2.3% of the sample rests with the top ten. CDR1 and CDR2 are read off the germline V gene as MDHEN and SYDVKM. V has 5 bases trimmed and J has 10 bases trimmed; junction bases matching no gene number 13. CDR3 length: 14 amino acids, cysteine to phenylalanine. Here the CDR3 DNA is all that survives: 42 bases in frame from base 1.

The meaning of the sample's time point label: week 35, safety follow-up. A 20-mer mutant IDH1 peptide at 300 micrograms in Montanide made up each vaccine dose, which was injected subcutaneously together with topical imiquimod. Patients were given eight vaccinations, in weeks 1, 3, 5, 7, 11, 15, 19 and 23, which matched visits V03 through V10. Donors had newly diagnosed WHO grade 3 or 4 IDH1-mutant astrocytomas with loss of nuclear ATRX. The samples were drawn from NOA16, a multicentre, single-arm, open-label phase I trial in Germany that tested a mutant IDH1 peptide vaccine in humans for the first time. The DNeasy Blood and Tissue Kit was used to extract genomic DNA from EDTA blood for TCRB sequencing. Of note for this clone: Its recognized antigen is unknown. The sample holds no much larger clone one base away, and base qualities are not on file.

The input for sequencing was PBMCs, taken from a glioma patient whose treatment included an IDH1 peptide vaccine. The V and J genes are TRBV28 and TRBJ2-7, and TRBD2 matches 8 of the central bases. The receptor's source is a man over 45 with glioma. DNA sequence: TGTGCCAGCAGTCGTCCGGGACTAGGGTCGGAACAGTACTTC. It specifies CASSRPGLGSEQYF.